This TCR beta chain was profiled in a study of tumor and adjacent non-tumor tissue in lung cancer. About this clonotype itself: Antigen: not known. Since a much larger clone is just one base distant, this may be a read error.

The template was RNA from unsorted bulk tissue. Between August and November 2014, newly diagnosed, chemotherapy-naive lung cancer patients underwent thoracic surgery in China. Study-wide points: Tumor repertoires had a smaller top 100 clone share than normal lung. Significantly higher TCR diversity was found in tumor than normal lung.

Three rounds of nested PCR, following a modified ARM-PCR protocol, produced the TCRbeta library. MiXCR, run by TCRdb on the multiplex PCR reads, gives a single entry per CDR3 protein. This table holds 55,000 to 75,000 distinct CDR3 sequences, roughly 60% found once. V lost 10 bases and J lost 1; bases outside the gene matches: 6. Per the germline V gene, CDR1 is MDHEN and CDR2 is SYDVKM. The CDR3 is 14 amino acids. J is TRBJ2-7 and V is TRBV28, with 11 bases identical to TRBD2. Sample: lung tumor tissue. The TCR originated in a man in his forties or fifties with non-small cell lung cancer. Written as DNA, the CDR3 is TGTGCCAACAGCACTAGCGGGGGTTCCTACGAGCAGTACTTC. This codes for CANSTSGGSYEQYF.